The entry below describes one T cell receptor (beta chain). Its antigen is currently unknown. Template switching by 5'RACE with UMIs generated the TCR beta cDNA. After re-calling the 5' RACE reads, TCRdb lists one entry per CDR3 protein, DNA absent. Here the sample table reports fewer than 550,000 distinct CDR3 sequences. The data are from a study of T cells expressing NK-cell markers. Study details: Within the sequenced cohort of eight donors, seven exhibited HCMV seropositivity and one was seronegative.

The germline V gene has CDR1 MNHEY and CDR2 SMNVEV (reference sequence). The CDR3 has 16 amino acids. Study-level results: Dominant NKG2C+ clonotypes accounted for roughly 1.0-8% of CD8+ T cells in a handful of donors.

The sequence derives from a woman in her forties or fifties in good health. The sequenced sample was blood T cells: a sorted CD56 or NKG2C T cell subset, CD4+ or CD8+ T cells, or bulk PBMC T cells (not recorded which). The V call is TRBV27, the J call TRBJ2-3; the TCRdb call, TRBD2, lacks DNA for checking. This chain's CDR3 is CASSSSLGRHTDTQYF.